The 17 T cell receptor beta chains below come from one sample, sequenced in a study of graft-versus-host responses after intestinal transplantation. Generated by immunoSEQ multiplex PCR, the TCRdb table keeps only in-frame clones and is missing some. The sample lists just over 95,000 clones; about 93% were seen once. The antigens for these receptors are not known. The sample consisted of unstimulated CD4+ T cells sorted from spleen or lymph node cells, taken before intestinal transplant. These receptors originate from a human donor who received an intestinal transplant.

The chain recombines TRBV11-1 with TRBJ2-7; 14 bases line up with TRBD2. The CDR3 sequence is 15 residues long. V shed 5 bases and J 4 bases; nucleotides not matched to a gene: 4. Germline values: CDR1 SGHAT, CDR2 FQDESV (reference sequence). The CDR3, as DNA: TGTGCCAGCAGCCAGGGACTAGCGGGGGAATACGAGCAGTACTTC. As protein: CASSQGLAGEYEQYF.

V and J are TRBV6-5 and TRBJ2-1; 11 nucleotides line up with TRBD2. In germline, CDR1 is MNHEY, CDR2 SVGAGI. CDR3 length: 15 residues. Losses at the gene ends were 6 bases for V and 7 bases for J; bases not matched to a gene: 8. The CDR3 nucleotides read TGTGCCAGCAGCCGTAGCGGGGGGGCCGGGAATGAGCAGTTCTTC. It specifies CASSRSGGAGNEQFF.

The V and J genes are TRBV25-1 and TRBJ2-3, with D perhaps TRBD2 (5 bases). V was pared by 5 bases and J by 2 bases, with 20 bases between. The CDR3 extends over 17 amino acids. Germline-derived CDR1 and CDR2 are MGHDK and SYGVNS. The CDR3 nucleotides are TGTGCCAGCAGTCCCGGGGTGGGCGGGTTAACCACAGATACGCAGTATTTT. This translates into CASSPGVGGLTTDTQYF.

The chain couples TRBV27 to TRBJ2-1, with 8 positions matching TRBD2. The V gene end was trimmed by 5 bases and the J gene end by 4 bases; junction bases not matched to a gene: 10. This CDR3 has 16 residues. The germline gives CDR1 MNHEY, CDR2 SMNVEV (reference sequence). This chain's CDR3 is CASSDIAGFPYNEQFF. The CDR3 nucleotides read TGTGCCAGCAGTGATATAGCGGGATTTCCATACAATGAGCAGTTCTTC.

This sequence joins TRBV11-2 and TRBJ1-5; TRBD1 agrees at 7 bases. CDR1 is SGHAT and CDR2 is FQNNGV in the germline V gene. The CDR3 length is 16 residues. Trimming cost V 5 bases and J 10 bases; bases outside gene matches: 17. CDR3 DNA sequence: TGTGCCAGCAGCCCAGTCGGGCAGGGGGTCGAAGAACCCCAGCATTTT. Amino acid sequence: CASSPVGQGVEEPQHF.

The CDR3 reads CASSLDHRGETQYF. In DNA, the CDR3 is TGCGCCAGCAGCTTGGACCACAGGGGGGAGACCCAGTACTTC. The chain combines TRBV5-1 with TRBJ2-5; 8 positions match TRBD1. Germline V gene lookup returns CDR1 SGHRS and CDR2 YFSETQ. With 0 bases clipped from V and 5 bases from J, the junction kept 3 bases outside the gene matches. The CDR3 is 14 amino acids.

The rearrangement joins TRBV10-3 to TRBJ2-7; weak D call: TRBD2 (7 bases). This CDR3 region has 15 residues. Germline V gene lookup returns CDR1 ENHRY and CDR2 SYGVKD. V gave up 6 bases and J gave up 1 base, with 16 bases separating them. For the CDR3, the DNA is TGTGCCATCAGGGGGGAGGGGGACTATTCCTACGAGCAGTACTTC. Its translation is CAIRGEGDYSYEQYF.

V is TRBV30 and J is TRBJ2-5; 9 bases align to TRBD1. V lost 3 bases, J lost 5 bases, and 13 bases stayed unmatched. Germline V gene lookup returns CDR1 GTSNPN and CDR2 SVGIG (reference sequence). The CDR3 contains 16 residues. CDR3 region: CAWRHRRDRVSETQYF. The CDR3 DNA is TGTGCCTGGAGACACCGCAGGGACAGGGTATCCGAGACCCAGTACTTC. The full variable domain, completed using reference TRBV30 and TRBJ2-5, is SQTIHQWPATLVQPVGSPLSLECTVEGTSNPNLYWYRQAAGRGLQLLFYSVGIGQISSEVPQNLSASRPQDRQFILSSKKLLLSDSGFYLCAWRHRRDRVSETQYFGPGTRLLVL.

The V call is TRBV30, the J call TRBJ2-2, with a possible D match to TRBD1 (6 bases). The CDR3 is 16 amino acids. The ends were cut back, 1 base at V and 2 bases at J, with 14 bases in the middle. CDR1 and CDR2 (germline): GTSNPN, SVGIG (reference sequence). CDR3 amino acids: CAWSAPDRSNTGELFF. The CDR3 DNA reads TGTGCCTGGAGTGCCCCCGACAGGTCTAACACCGGGGAGCTGTTTTTT.

The gene calls are TRBV9 and TRBJ2-4; D is unresolved. CDR1 is SGDLS and CDR2 is YYNGEE in the germline V gene. V lost 0 bases to trimming and J lost 4 bases, with 8 bases between them. The CDR3 is 14 residues long. DNA for the CDR3: TGTGCCAGCAGCGTAGGATGGCAGAAAAACATTCAGTACTTC. It is translated as CASSVGWQKNIQYF.

This clone appeared a single time. The rearrangement joins TRBV6-1 to TRBJ2-1; 13 bases line up with TRBD2. V gave up 2 bases and J gave up 10 bases; unmatched junction bases: 11. Per germline, CDR1 MNHNS and CDR2 SASEGT. The CDR3 extends over 17 amino acids. CDR3 coding DNA: TGTGCCAGCAGTGAATCGCGAACTAGCGGGGGGGGCGGCGAGCAGTTCTTC. Protein: CASSESRTSGGGGEQFF.

The chain combines TRBV28 with TRBJ1-1, with unresolved D. Deletions cut 10 bases from V and 4 bases from J, with 10 bases between. The CDR3 runs to 11 residues. Germline-derived CDR1 and CDR2 are MDHEN and SYDVKM. The CDR3 coding sequence is TGTGCCACCAGAAGACTCACTGAAGCTTTCTTT. This translates into CATRRLTEAFF.

The genes are TRBV7-9 and TRBJ1-2; 8 bases are shared with TRBD1. The ends lost 1 base at V and 0 bases at J; junction bases unmatched: 10. The V gene's germline CDR1 is SEHNR and CDR2 FQNEAQ (reference sequence). The CDR3 has 18 residues. The CDR3 DNA reads as TGTGCCAGCAGCTTAGGTGACGGACAGGGCCTCCCTAACTATGGCTACACCTTC. Translation: CASSLGDGQGLPNYGYTF.

The rearrangement uses TRBV5-1 and TRBJ2-4; TRBD2 aligns across 9 bases. The CDR3 covers 14 residues. Germline CDR1 and CDR2: SGHRS and YFSETQ. The ends lost 0 bases at V and 7 bases at J; junction bases unmatched: 2. Here the CDR3 DNA reads TGCGCCAGCAGCTTGGGACTAGCGGAGAACATTCAGTACTTC. Its protein product is CASSLGLAENIQYF.

The V and J genes are TRBV6-5 and TRBJ2-7; perhaps TRBD2 as D (6 bases). The CDR3 extends over 13 amino acids. The germline V gene encodes CDR1 MNHEY and CDR2 SVGAGI. The V end was cut by 8 bases, the J end by 7 bases, with 18 bases between. This CDR3 reads CASFRDSSGEQYF. In DNA, the CDR3 is TGTGCCAGCTTCCGGGACTCCTCCGGGGAGCAGTACTTC.

This clone was detected once. V and J are TRBV6-5 and TRBJ2-7; TRBD2 agrees at 11 bases. J was trimmed by 3 bases and V by 5 bases; bases with no gene match: 3. In germline, CDR1 is MNHEY, CDR2 SVGAGI. The CDR3 length is 14 residues. The CDR3 is CASSPGTSGYEQYF. The CDR3, as DNA: TGTGCCAGCAGTCCCGGGACTAGCGGCTACGAGCAGTACTTC.

The CDR3 is CASSSADGGGPWDEQFF. The DNA of the CDR3 is TGTGCCAGCAGCTCCGCCGATGGGGGGGGCCCTTGGGATGAGCAGTTCTTC. V is TRBV13 and J is TRBJ2-1, with D perhaps TRBD2 (7 bases). With 4 bases removed from V and 8 bases from J, the gap between germline ends came to 24 bases. In germline, CDR1 is PRHDT, CDR2 FYEKMQ (reference sequence). This CDR3 has 17 amino acids.